The source of this T cell receptor (beta chain) is a study of control samples from healthy donors and cancer patients. Sequenced by immunoSEQ multiplex PCR; TCRdb stores in-frame clones only, minus some. This sample has tens of thousands of clones; about 87% occur once, and the top ten carry 13% to 15%. The receptor was isolated from a woman in her sixties or seventies in good health. Sequences were obtained from blood.

The DNA for the CDR3 is TGTGCTAGTGGTTTGTCAGGGGGAGTAAATGAAGCTTTCTTT. This sequence encodes CASGLSGGVNEAFF. This rearrangement joins TRBV12-5 to TRBJ1-1; 7 bases map to TRBD1. Germline V lookup: CDR1 LGHNT, CDR2 FRNRAP. This CDR3 region has 14 residues. With 2 bases clipped from V and 7 bases from J, the junction kept 7 bases outside the gene matches.